The 16 T cell receptor beta chains listed next were all sequenced from one sample in a study of cytomegalovirus exposure and HLA in healthy donors. 13 Jbeta primers and 60 Vbeta primers were used for the PCR. Libraries were prepared by immunoSEQ multiplex PCR; TCRdb keeps only in-frame clonotypes and omits some of them. The sample consists of around 100,000 clones, approximately 72% of them appearing once. The sequenced sample consisted of PBMCs. Receptors originate from a woman between 50 and 59 years old in good health and CMV-seronegative.

The chain has TRBV4-2 and TRBJ1-4, with 9 bases aligning to TRBD1. This CDR3 comprises 16 residues. Trimming at V came to 0 bases and at J to 5 bases, leaving 4 bases not matched to a gene. CDR1 and CDR2 from the germline V gene are LGHNA and YNFKEQ. The DNA of the CDR3 is TGTGCCAGCAGCCAAGATCGCGGACAGGGGAATGAAAAACTGTTTTTT. Amino acid sequence: CASSQDRGQGNEKLFF.

The rearrangement links TRBV2 to TRBJ2-3; TRBD2 matches at 8 bases. Germline loops: CDR1 SNHLY, CDR2 FYNNEI. Losses at the gene ends were 3 bases for V and 6 bases for J; bases not matched to a gene: 8. The CDR3 runs 15 residues. CDR3 coding DNA: TGTGCCAGCAGTGATATCGGGGGGGGCCCGGATACGCAGTATTTT. Encoded protein: CASSDIGGGPDTQYF.

The J gene is TRBJ2-3, the V gene TRBV6-1; 10 nucleotides match TRBD2. The V gene's germline CDR1 is MNHNS and CDR2 SASEGT. With 2 bases clipped from V and 6 bases from J, the junction kept 5 bases outside the gene matches. This CDR3 spans 15 amino acids. In nucleotides, the CDR3 is TGTGCCAGCAGTGAACAGCGGGGGGGCCAGGATACGCAGTATTTT. Residues: CASSEQRGGQDTQYF.

This sequence joins TRBV30 and TRBJ2-2; D gene unclear. Trimming stripped 1 base from V and 8 bases from J, with 14 bases between. CDR3 length: 14 amino acids. Germline V gene lookup returns CDR1 GTSNPN and CDR2 SVGIG (reference sequence). The CDR3 spells CAWSGPSGPGELFF. In DNA, the CDR3 is TGTGCCTGGAGTGGTCCTTCGGGTCCAGGGGAGCTGTTTTTT.

This clone was detected only a few times. V gene TRBV10-3 combines with J gene TRBJ2-3; 7 bases match TRBD2. CDR3 length: 13 residues. Germline CDR1 reads ENHRY; CDR2 reads SYGVKD. Germline trimming cut 7 bases from V and 0 bases from J; bases unmatched to any gene: 1. The CDR3 here is CAITGRSTDTQYF. The CDR3 DNA sequence: TGTGCCATCACCGGGAGGAGCACAGATACGCAGTATTTT.

The V call is TRBV5-6, the J call TRBJ2-1; 7 nucleotides agree with TRBD2. Germline loops: CDR1 SGHDT, CDR2 YYEEEE. This CDR3 comprises 16 residues. The V and J ends lost 0 bases and 1 base, in that order; junction bases with no gene match: 4. The CDR3 bases are TGTGCCAGCAGCTTGGGCGGACTAGGATCCTACAATGAGCAGTTCTTC. It is translated as CASSLGGLGSYNEQFF.

The rearrangement joins TRBV5-3 to TRBJ1-1, with 7 bases that match TRBD1. TRBV5-3 counts as an open reading frame of uncertain function. The CDR3 is 17 residues long. Trimming took 5 bases from V and 11 from J; bases not matched to a gene: 24. In DNA form, the CDR3 reads TGTGCCAGAAGTCTGCCGACAGGGCGGGCCCCGAACCTGATGGCTTTCTTT. Translated, it gives CARSLPTGRAPNLMAFF.

The chain carries TRBV2 and TRBJ1-5; the match to TRBD1 covers 8 bases. CDR1 is SNHLY, CDR2 FYNNEI, per germline. This CDR3 region has 15 residues. V lost 6 bases, J lost 6 bases, and 10 bases stayed unmatched. CDR3 DNA: TGTGCCAGCAGCGCCCGACAGGGGTCTGCTCAGCCCCAGCATTTT. This encodes CASSARQGSAQPQHF.

The CDR3 coding sequence is TGCGCCAGCAGCACGGGGACAGACTATGGCTACACCTTC. It translates to CASSTGTDYGYTF. The chain is built from TRBV5-1 and TRBJ1-2, with 7 bases fitting TRBD1. After removal of 4 bases from V and 3 bases from J, the junction contained 3 bases not matched to a gene. Per the germline V gene, CDR1 is SGHRS and CDR2 is YFSETQ. This CDR3 has 13 residues.

This clone appeared a single time. The chain is built from TRBV27 and TRBJ1-1, with TRBD1 matching 10 bases. CDR1 is MNHEY and CDR2 is SMNVEV in the germline V gene (reference sequence). This CDR3 has 16 residues. The J segment lost 5 bases and the V segment lost 1 base, leaving 7 bases of the junction unmatched. The DNA for the CDR3 is TGTGCCAGCAGTTTATACGGGACAGGGGAGGTTACTGAAGCTTTCTTT. Translating gives CASSLYGTGEVTEAFF.

The chain joins TRBV5-1 to TRBJ2-3; 12 bases line up with TRBD2. With 7 bases clipped from V and 4 bases from J, the junction kept 7 bases outside the gene matches. Germline CDR1 reads SGHRS; CDR2 reads YFSETQ. CDR3 size: 15 residues. The CDR3 loop is CASAPTSGGADTQYF. CDR3 sequence (DNA): TGCGCCAGCGCCCCGACTAGCGGGGGTGCAGATACGCAGTATTTT.

This clone was observed a handful of times. CDR3 loop: CASRTPGMNTEAFF. CDR3 DNA sequence: TGCGCCAGCAGAACCCCAGGCATGAACACTGAAGCTTTCTTT. The rearrangement uses TRBV4-1 and TRBJ1-1; D is unresolved. Germline loops: CDR1 MGHRA, CDR2 YSYEKL. This CDR3 is 14 amino acids long. The V end lost 6 bases, the J end lost 0 bases, and 11 bases lay between the germline ends.

The V and J genes are TRBV15 and TRBJ2-7; TRBD1 might be the D (6 bases). Germline CDR1 is LNHNV and CDR2 is YYDKDF (reference sequence). This CDR3 has 13 residues. V was shortened by 7 bases and J by 5 bases, with 15 bases between the two germline ends. CDR3 DNA sequence: TGTGCCACCAATCCAACAGGGACCCACGAGCAGTACTTC. Protein product: CATNPTGTHEQYF.

V gene TRBV4-1 combines with J gene TRBJ2-1; D not resolved. V lost 0 bases and J lost 9, with 6 bases in between. CDR1 is MGHRA and CDR2 is YSYEKL in the germline V gene. This CDR3 has 12 residues. This chain's CDR3 is CASSQESGEQFF. In DNA form, the CDR3 reads TGCGCCAGCAGCCAAGAATCGGGTGAGCAGTTCTTC.

This chain links TRBV7-5 with TRBJ2-5; the table's D call, TRBD2, has no DNA check behind it. TRBV7-5 is shown as a pseudogene. The CDR3 contains 16 residues. CDR3 sequence (DNA): TGTGCCAGAAACCTCCCGGGACTAGCGGCCCAAGAGACCCAGTACTTC. Encoded protein: CARNLPGLAAQETQYF.

This clone showed up just a few times. J is TRBJ2-3 and V is TRBV29-1, with D possibly TRBD1 on 6 matching bases. The V end was cut by 6 bases, the J end by 5 bases, with 15 bases between. CDR1 and CDR2 (germline): SQVTM, ANQGSEA. This CDR3 contains 13 residues. CDR3 bases: TGCAGCGTGGTAGGGGGTATTAAAGATACGCAGTATTTT. This translates into CSVVGGIKDTQYF.